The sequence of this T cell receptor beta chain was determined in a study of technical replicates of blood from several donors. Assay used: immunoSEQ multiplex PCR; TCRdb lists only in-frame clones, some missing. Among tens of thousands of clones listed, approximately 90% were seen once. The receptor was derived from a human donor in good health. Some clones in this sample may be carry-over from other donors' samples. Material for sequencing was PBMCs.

CDR3 in DNA: TGTGCCAGCAGCTTAGTATCTCAAGCTTTCTTT. It yields the protein CASSLVSQAFF. The V gene is TRBV11-2, the J gene TRBJ1-1; D is unresolved. This CDR3 spans 11 amino acids. Trimming stripped 1 base from V and 9 bases from J, with 6 bases between. The germline V gene has CDR1 SGHAT and CDR2 FQNNGV.